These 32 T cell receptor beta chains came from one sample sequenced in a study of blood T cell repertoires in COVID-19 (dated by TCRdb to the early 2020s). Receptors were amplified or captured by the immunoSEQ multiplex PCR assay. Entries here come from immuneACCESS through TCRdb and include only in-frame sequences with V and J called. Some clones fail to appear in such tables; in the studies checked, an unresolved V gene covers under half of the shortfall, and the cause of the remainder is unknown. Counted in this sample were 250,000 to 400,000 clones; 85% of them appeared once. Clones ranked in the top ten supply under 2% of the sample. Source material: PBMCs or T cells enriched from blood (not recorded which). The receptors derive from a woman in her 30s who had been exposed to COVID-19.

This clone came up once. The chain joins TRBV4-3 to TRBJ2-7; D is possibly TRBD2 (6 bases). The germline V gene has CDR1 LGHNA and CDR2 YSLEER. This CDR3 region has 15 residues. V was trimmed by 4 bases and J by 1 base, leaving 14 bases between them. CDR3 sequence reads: CASSPSPEGSYEQYF. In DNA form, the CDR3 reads TGCGCCAGCAGCCCCTCCCCGGAGGGGTCCTACGAGCAGTACTTC.

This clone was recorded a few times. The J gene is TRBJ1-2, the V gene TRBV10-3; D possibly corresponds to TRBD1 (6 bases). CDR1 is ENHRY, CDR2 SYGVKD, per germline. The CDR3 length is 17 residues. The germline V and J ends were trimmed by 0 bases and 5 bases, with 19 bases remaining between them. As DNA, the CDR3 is TGTGCCATCAGTGAGTCCAGGACAGCTCTTGAATCGTATGGCTACACCTTC. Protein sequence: CAISESRTALESYGYTF.

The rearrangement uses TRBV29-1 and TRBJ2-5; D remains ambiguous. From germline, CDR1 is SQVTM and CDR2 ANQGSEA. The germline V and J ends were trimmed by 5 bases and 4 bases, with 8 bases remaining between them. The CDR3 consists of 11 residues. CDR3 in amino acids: CSVNSGETQYF. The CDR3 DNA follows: TGCAGCGTTAATAGTGGAGAGACCCAGTACTTC.

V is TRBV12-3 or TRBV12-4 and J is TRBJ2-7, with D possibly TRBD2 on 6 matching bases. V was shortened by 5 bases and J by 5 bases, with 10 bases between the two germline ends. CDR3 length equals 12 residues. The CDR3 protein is CASSDGTHEQYF. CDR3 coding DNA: TGTGCCAGCAGTGACGGGACTCACGAGCAGTACTTC.

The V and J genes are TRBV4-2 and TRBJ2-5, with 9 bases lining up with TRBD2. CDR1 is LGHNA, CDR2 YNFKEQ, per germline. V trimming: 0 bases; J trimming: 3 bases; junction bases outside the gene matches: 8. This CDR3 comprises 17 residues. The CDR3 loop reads CASSQDGRGGEKETQYF. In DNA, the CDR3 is TGTGCCAGCAGCCAAGATGGTCGCGGGGGGGAAAAAGAGACCCAGTACTTC.

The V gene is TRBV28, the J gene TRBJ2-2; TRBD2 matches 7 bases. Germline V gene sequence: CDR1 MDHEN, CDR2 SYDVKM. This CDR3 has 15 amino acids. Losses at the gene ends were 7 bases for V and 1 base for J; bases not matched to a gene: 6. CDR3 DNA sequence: TGTGCCAGCACCGTAAGGGAGGGGAACACCGGGGAGCTGTTTTTT. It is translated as CASTVREGNTGELFF.

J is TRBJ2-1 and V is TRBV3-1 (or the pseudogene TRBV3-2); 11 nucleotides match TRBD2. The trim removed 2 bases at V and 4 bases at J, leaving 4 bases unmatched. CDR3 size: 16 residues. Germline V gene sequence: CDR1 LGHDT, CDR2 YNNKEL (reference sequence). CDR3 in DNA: TGTGCCAGCAGCCAACCGGGACTAGCGGAATACAATGAGCAGTTCTTC. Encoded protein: CASSQPGLAEYNEQFF.

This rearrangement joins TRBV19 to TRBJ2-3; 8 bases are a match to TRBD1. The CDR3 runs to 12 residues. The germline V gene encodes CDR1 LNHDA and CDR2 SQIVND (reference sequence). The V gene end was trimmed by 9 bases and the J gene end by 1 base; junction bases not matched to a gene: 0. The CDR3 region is CASRGRTDTQYF. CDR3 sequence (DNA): TGTGCCAGCAGGGGGCGCACAGATACGCAGTATTTT.

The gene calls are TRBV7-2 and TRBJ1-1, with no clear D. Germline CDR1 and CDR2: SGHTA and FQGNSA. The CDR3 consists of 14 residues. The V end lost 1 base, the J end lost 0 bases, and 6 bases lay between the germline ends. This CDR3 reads CASSLDGMNTEAFF. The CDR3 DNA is TGTGCCAGCAGCTTAGACGGTATGAACACTGAAGCTTTCTTT.

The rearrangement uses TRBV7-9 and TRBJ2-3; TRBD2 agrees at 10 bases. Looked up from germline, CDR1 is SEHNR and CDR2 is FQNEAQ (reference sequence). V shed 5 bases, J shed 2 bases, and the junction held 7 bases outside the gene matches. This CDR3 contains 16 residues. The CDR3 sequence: CASSPRTSGDTDTQYF. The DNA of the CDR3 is TGTGCCAGCAGCCCGCGGACTAGCGGAGACACAGATACGCAGTATTTT. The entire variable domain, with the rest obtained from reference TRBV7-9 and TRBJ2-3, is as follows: DTGVSQNPRHKITKRGQNVTFRCDPISEHNRLYWYRQTLGQGPEFLTYFQNEAQLEKSRLLSDRFSAERPKGSFSTLEIQRTEQGDSAMYLCASSPRTSGDTDTQYFGPGTRLTVL.

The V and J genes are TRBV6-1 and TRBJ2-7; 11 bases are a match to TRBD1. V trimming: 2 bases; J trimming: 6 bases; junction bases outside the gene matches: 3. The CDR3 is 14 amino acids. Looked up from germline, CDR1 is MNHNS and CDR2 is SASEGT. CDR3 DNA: TGTGCCAGCAGTGAACGGGACAGGGGGGCCGAGCAGTACTTC. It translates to CASSERDRGAEQYF.

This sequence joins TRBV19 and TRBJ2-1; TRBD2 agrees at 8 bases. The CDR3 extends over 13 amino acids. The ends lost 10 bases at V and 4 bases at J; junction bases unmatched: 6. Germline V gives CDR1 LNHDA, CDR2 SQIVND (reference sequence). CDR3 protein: CATRGGWYNEQFF. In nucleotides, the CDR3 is TGTGCCACACGGGGGGGTTGGTACAATGAGCAGTTCTTC.

The CDR3 nucleotides read TGTGCCAGCAGCTTGGTTGGTGTTCCGGAGGTAAAGGGAAAGCAGCCCCAGCATTTT. Protein sequence: CASSLVGVPEVKGKQPQHF. The V and J genes are TRBV5-6 and TRBJ1-5; unclear D gene. Deletions cut 0 bases from V and 7 bases from J, with 26 bases between. Germline V CDR1 and CDR2: SGHDT, YYEEEE. The CDR3 has 19 residues.

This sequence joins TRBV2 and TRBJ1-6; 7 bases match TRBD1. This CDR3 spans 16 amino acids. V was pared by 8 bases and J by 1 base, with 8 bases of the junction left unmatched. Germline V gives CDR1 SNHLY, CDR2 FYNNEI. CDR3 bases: TGTGCCAGCGCTGCGACAGGGATGTCCTATAATTCACCCCTCCACTTT. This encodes CASAATGMSYNSPLHF. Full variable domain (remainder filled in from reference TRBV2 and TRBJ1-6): EPEVTQTPSHQVTQMGQEVILRCVPISNHLYFYWYRQILGQKVEFLVSFYNNEISEKSEIFDDQFSVERPDGSNFTLKIRSTKLEDSAMYFCASAATGMSYNSPLHFGNGTRLTVT.

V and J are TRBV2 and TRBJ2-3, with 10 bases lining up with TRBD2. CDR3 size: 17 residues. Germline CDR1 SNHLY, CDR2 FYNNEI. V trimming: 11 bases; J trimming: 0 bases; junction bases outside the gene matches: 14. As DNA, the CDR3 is TGTGCCGGAGGAAAAAGGACTAGCGGACAAAGCACAGATACGCAGTATTTT. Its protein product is CAGGKRTSGQSTDTQYF. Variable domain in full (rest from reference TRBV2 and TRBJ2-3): EPEVTQTPSHQVTQMGQEVILRCVPISNHLYFYWYRQILGQKVEFLVSFYNNEISEKSEIFDDQFSVERPDGSNFTLKIRSTKLEDSAMYFCAGGKRTSGQSTDTQYFGPGTRLTVL.

For the CDR3, the DNA is TGTGCCAGCAGCTTTCCGCGCGGGGGTCGCCTGAACAATGAGCAGTTCTTC. As protein: CASSFPRGGRLNNEQFF. The rearrangement links TRBV9 to TRBJ2-1; the match to TRBD2 covers 7 bases. In germline, CDR1 is SGDLS, CDR2 YYNGEE. The V and J ends lost 4 bases and 5 bases, in that order; junction bases with no gene match: 15. The CDR3 contains 17 residues.

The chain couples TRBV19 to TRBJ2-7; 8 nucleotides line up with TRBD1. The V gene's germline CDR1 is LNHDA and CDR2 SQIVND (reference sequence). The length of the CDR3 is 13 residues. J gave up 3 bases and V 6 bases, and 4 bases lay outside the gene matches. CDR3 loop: CASRPGQDYEQYF. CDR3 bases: TGTGCCAGTAGGCCGGGACAGGACTACGAGCAGTACTTC. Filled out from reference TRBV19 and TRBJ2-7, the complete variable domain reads DGGITQSPKYLFRKEGQNVTLSCEQNLNHDAMYWYRQDPGQGLRLIYYSQIVNDFQKGDIAEGYSVSREKKESFPLTVTSAQKNPTAFYLCASRPGQDYEQYFGPGTRLTVT.

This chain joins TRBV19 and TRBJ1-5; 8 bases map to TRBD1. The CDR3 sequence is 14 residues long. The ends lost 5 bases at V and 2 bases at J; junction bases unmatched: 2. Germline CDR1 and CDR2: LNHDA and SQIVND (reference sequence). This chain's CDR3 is CASSQQGGNQPQHF. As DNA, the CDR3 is TGTGCCAGTAGTCAACAGGGGGGCAATCAGCCCCAGCATTTT.

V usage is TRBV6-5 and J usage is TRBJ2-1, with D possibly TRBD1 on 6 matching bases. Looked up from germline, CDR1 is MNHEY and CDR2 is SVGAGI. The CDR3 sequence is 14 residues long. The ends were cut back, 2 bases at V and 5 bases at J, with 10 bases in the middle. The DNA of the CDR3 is TGTGCCAGCAGTTACGGGGGCGCGGACAATGAGCAGTTCTTC. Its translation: CASSYGGADNEQFF.

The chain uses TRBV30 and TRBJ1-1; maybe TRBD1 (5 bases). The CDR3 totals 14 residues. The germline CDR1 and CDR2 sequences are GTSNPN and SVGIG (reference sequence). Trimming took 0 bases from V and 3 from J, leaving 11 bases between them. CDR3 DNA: TGTGCCTGGAGTGTATCAGGGCCGTACACTGAAGCTTTCTTT. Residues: CAWSVSGPYTEAFF.

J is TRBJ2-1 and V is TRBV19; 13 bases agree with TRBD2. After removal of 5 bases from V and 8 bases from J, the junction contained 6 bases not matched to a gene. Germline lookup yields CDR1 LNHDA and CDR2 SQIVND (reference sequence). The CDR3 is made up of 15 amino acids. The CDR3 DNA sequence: TGTGCCAGTAGTCTGGGACTAGCGGGAACAGATGAGCAGTTCTTC. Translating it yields CASSLGLAGTDEQFF.

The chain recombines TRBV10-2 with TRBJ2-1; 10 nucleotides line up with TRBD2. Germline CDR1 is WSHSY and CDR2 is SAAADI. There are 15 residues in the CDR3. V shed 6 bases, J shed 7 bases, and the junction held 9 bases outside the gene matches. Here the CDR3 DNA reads TGCGCCAGCAGGTTAGCGGGGGGTCCCGTAAATGAGCAGTTCTTC. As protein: CASRLAGGPVNEQFF.

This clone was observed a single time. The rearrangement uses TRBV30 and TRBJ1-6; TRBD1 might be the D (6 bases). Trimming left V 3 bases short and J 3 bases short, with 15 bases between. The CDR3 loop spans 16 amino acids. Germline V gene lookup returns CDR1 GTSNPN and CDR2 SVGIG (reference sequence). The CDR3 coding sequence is TGTGCCTGGAGGGACCGACAGGCCAACTATAATTCACCCCTCCACTTT. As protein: CAWRDRQANYNSPLHF.

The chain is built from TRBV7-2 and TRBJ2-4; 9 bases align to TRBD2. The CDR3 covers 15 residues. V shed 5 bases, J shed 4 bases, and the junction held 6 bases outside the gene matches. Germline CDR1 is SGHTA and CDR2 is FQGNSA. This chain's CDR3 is CASSLITSGKNIQYF. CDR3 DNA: TGTGCCAGCAGCCTTATAACTAGCGGGAAAAACATTCAGTACTTC.

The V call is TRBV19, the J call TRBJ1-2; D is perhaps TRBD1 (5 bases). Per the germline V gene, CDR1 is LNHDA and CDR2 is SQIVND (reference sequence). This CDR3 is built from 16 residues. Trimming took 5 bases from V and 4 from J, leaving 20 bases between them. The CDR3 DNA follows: TGTGCCAGTAGTCCTGAGTCGTTCAGGGCAACCTATGGCTACACCTTC. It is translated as CASSPESFRATYGYTF.

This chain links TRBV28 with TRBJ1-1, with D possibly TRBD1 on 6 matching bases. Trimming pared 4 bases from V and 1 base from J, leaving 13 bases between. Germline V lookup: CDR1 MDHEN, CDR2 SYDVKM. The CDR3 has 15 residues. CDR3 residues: CASSSPQGWNTEAFF. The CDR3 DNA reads TGTGCCAGCAGTTCACCACAGGGCTGGAACACTGAAGCTTTCTTT.

The CDR3 here is CASSQGGEQFF. The CDR3 bases are TGTGCCAGCAGTCAGGGGGGTGAGCAGTTCTTC. The chain combines TRBV6-2 or TRBV6-3 with TRBJ2-1, with TRBD1 as a possible D gene (7 bases). Trimming left V 5 bases short and J 9 bases short, with 8 bases between. This CDR3 is built from 11 residues. From germline, CDR1 is MNHEY and CDR2 SVGEGT.

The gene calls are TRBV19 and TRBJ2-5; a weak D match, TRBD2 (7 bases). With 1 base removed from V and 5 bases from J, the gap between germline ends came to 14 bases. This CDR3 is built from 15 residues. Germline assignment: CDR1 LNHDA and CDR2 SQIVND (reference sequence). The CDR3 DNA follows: TGTGCCAGTAGTATAGGTGGGGGGGCTTATGAGACCCAGTACTTC. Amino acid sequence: CASSIGGGAYETQYF. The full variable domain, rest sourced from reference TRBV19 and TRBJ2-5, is DGGITQSPKYLFRKEGQNVTLSCEQNLNHDAMYWYRQDPGQGLRLIYYSQIVNDFQKGDIAEGYSVSREKKESFPLTVTSAQKNPTAFYLCASSIGGGAYETQYFGPGTRLLVL.

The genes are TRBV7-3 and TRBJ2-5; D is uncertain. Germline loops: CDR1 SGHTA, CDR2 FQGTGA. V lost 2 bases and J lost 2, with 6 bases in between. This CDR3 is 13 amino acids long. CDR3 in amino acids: CASSLSIQETQYF. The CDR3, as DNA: TGTGCCAGCAGCTTATCTATACAAGAGACCCAGTACTTC.

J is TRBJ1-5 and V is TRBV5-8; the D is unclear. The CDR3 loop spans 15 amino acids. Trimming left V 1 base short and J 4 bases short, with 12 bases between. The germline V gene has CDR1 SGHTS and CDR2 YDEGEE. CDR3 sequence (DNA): TGTGCCAGCAGCTTGTTCTGGCAGACAAATCAGCCCCAGCATTTT. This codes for CASSLFWQTNQPQHF.

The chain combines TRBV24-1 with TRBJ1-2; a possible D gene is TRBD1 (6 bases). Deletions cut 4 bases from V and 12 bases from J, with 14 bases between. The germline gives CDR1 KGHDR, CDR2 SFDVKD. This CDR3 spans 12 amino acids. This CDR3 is CATSERDTAHTF. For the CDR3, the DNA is TGTGCCACCAGTGAAAGGGACACCGCCCACACCTTC.

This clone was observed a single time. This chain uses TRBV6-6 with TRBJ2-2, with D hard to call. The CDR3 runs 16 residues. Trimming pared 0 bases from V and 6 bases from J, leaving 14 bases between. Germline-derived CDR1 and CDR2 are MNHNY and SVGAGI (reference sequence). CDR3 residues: CASSYSGSFMAGELFF. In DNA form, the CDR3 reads TGTGCCAGCAGTTACTCGGGCTCCTTTATGGCCGGGGAGCTGTTTTTT.